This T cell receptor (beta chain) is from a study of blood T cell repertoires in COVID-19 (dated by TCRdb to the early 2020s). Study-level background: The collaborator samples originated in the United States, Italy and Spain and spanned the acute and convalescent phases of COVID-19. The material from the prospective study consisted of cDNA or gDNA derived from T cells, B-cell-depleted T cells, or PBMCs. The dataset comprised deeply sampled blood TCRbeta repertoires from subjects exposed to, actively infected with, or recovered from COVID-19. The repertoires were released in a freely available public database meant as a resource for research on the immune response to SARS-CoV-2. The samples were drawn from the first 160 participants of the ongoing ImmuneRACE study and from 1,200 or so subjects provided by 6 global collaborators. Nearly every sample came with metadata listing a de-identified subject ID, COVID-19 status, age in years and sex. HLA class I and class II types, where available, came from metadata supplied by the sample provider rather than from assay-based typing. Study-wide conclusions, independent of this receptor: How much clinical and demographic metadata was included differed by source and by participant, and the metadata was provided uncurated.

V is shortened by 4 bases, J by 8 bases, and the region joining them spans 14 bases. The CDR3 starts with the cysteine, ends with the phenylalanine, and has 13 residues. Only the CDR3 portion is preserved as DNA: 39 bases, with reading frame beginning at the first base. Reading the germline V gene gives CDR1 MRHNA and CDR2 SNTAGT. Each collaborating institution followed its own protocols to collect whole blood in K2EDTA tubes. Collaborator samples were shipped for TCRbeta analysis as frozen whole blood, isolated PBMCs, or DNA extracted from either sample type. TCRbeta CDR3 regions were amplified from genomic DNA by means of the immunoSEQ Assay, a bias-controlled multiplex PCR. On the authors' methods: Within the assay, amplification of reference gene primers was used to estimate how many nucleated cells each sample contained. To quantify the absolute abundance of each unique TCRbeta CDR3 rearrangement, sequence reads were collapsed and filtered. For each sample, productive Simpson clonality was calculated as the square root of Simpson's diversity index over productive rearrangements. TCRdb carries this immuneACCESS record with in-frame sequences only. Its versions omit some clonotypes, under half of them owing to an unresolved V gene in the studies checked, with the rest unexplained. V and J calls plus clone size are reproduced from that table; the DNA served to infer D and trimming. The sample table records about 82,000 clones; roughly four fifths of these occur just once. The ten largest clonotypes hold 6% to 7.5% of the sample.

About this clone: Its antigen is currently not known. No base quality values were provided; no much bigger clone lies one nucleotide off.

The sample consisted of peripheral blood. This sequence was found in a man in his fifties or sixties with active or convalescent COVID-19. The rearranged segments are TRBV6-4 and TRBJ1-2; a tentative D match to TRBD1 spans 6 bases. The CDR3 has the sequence CASSATGIGGYTF. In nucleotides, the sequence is TGTGCCAGCAGTGCGACAGGTATCGGGGGCTACACCTTC.